The source of this TCR beta chain is a study of vaccination and CD4 T cells after COVID-19 (dated by TCRdb to 2021 to 2024). About the full investigation: Every convalescent patient had a positive nasal swab PCR test for SARS-CoV-2, with mild disease in roughly nine patients and severe disease in one. In the convalescent cohort there were six males and four females, among whom were two Hispanic individuals, seven Caucasians, two Asians and one multiracial person. Each participant got two doses of either the Pfizer-BioNTech BNT162b2 vaccine (n=8) or the Moderna mRNA-1273 vaccine (n=2). Post-COVID blood samples were collected from convalescent patients a median of around 96 days after diagnosis, with a range of about 30 to 161 days. Post-vaccine blood samples were obtained a median of around 74 days after the second vaccine dose, with a range of about 12 to 241 days. For stimulating the cultures, overlapping spike peptide pools were used, derived from SARS-CoV-2 as well as from the common cold coronaviruses HCoV-NL63, HCoV-OC43 and HCoV-229E. As controls, cultures received a CEFX viral epitope pool (the positive control), an HIV-1 Nef peptide pool (the negative control), or no peptide at all. In under 13 COVID-19 convalescent patients and a few infection-naive healthy vaccine recipients, researchers compared the spike-specific CD4+ TCR repertoire from before mRNA vaccination with the repertoire from after. Paper-wide results and their limitations: In convalescent patients, a median approximately 90% of post-vaccine SARS-CoV-2-reactive clones were detected only after vaccination, suggesting vaccine-specific priming. The study included relatively few convalescent patients and did not analyze early timepoints after natural infection. Although the median number of SARS-CoV-2-reactive clonotypes went up from approximately 20 after infection to approximately 40 after vaccination, the increase was not significant. Of the vaccine-specific clones found in convalescent patients, nearly all (304 of 307) were mono-reactive for SARS-CoV-2 spike instead of being cross-reactive with common cold coronaviruses.

Libraries were constructed by PCR. DNA from cultured CD4+ T cells was subjected to TCR sequencing with the Oncomine TCR Beta short-read assay at the Johns Hopkins FTIC core. The QIAamp micro DNA kit was used to extract genomic DNA from the cultured CD4+ T cells. Oncomine TCR Beta libraries from cultured CD4+ T cells were pooled with unique dual indexes and sequenced on an Illumina iSeq 100. The study's own analysis went as follows. Non-productive sequences were removed, and CDR3s not starting with C, not ending with F or W, or shorter than 7 amino acids were discarded. Antigen-specific clonotypes were identified using the MANAFEST web application through comparison of peptide-stimulated wells with reference and other culture wells. For a clone to be called positive, the clone needed an FDR below 0.05, an odds ratio above 5, and a productive frequency above 0.1% in at least two of three replicate wells. A clonotype counted as cross-reactive if it showed significant expansion both in the SARS-CoV-2 spike wells and in at least one common cold coronavirus spike condition. Levenshtein distances (stringdist) and unrooted phylogenetic trees (ape) in R version 3.6.1 were used to assess CDR3 homology. TCRdb trimmed public reads at Q25 via fastp, called clones via MiXCR and kept in-frame beta chains. Rows are unified per CDR3 protein, each entry keeping the most common DNA and genes. These V and J calls are TCRdb output, not the study's own analysis. This sample has about 18,000 distinct CDR3 sequences in its table, and 70% of those were observed once. The top ten hold around 5.8% of the sample.

A note on this clonotype: The specificity of this receptor is unknown. Qualities for individual bases were not recorded, and no much larger clone is one base off.

Its CDR3 holds 15 amino acids, cysteine through phenylalanine. The retained sequence is limited to the CDR3, 45 bases, with the frame set at the first base. At the junction V is shortened by 6 bases and J by 2 bases, with 11 bases in between. The sample's treatment or condition label, decoded: roughly nine-day PBMC culture with coronavirus spike peptide pools or control peptides (ViraFEST assay). The ViraFEST assay was used in the study, in which antigen-specific T cells were expanded with peptide pools and expanded clonotypes were subsequently identified by TCR sequencing. The positive SARS-CoV-2 PCR tests of the convalescent patients were dated from March to December 2020, before the Alpha, Beta and Delta variants emerged in the United States. Each well held some 2 million PBMCs cultured in IMDM containing around 5% human AB serum and roughly 10 IU/ml IL-2, with about 10 ug/ml peptide pools added. Half of the culture medium was replaced with fresh IL-2-containing medium on days 3 and 7. CD4+ T cells were isolated after around ten days of culture through negative selection using the EasySep CD4+ T cell isolation kit. Ficoll-Paque Plus gradient centrifugation was used to isolate PBMCs from whole blood, and the isolated PBMCs were then either used fresh or cryopreserved at -140C. Each culture condition was generally run in triplicate wells.

This receptor was identified in a human donor who had recovered from COVID-19. The sequence joins TRBV12-3 or TRBV12-4 to TRBJ2-6, with a weak D call of TRBD1 (5 bases match). Sequencing was carried out using CD4+ T cells from blood, cultured in vitro. The CDR3 region reads CASRLQGTGANVLTF. The DNA is TGTGCCAGCAGACTGCAGGGAACTGGGGCCAACGTCCTGACTTTC.